What follows describes a single TCR beta chain. The germline V gene encodes CDR1 LNHDA and CDR2 SQIVND (reference sequence). The CDR3 covers 14 residues. V shed 3 bases, J shed 4 bases, and the junction held 5 bases outside the gene matches. The entry originates in a study of blood T cell repertoires in COVID-19. On the study more broadly: The origin of the acute and convalescent COVID-19 samples was the United States, Italy and Spain. PBMCs, B-cell-depleted T cells, or T cells provided the cDNA or gDNA that made up the material.

Study processing details: By means of reference gene primer amplification, nucleated cell counts were estimated. Clones were sequenced by immunoSEQ multiplex PCR, and TCRdb holds only the in-frame ones, with some missing. The V and J calls and clone size come from that table; D and trimming were worked out from the DNA. The sample holds about 55,000 clones, 70% to 75% seen once. The specimen was peripheral blood. The clonotype originates from a woman in her 70s with acute or convalescent COVID-19. The chain links TRBV19 to TRBJ1-1; TRBD1 matches at 7 bases. CDR3 bases: TGTGCCAGTAGTATGAGAGGGGGCAGCACTGAAGCTTTCTTT. This encodes CASSMRGGSTEAFF.